The 18 T cell receptor beta chains below were found in one sample sequenced in a study of CD8 T cells in Susac syndrome (dated by TCRdb to the late 2010s). Library preparation employed the immunoSEQ multiplex PCR assay. RNA was extracted with the RNeasy kit and roughly 0.45 to 1 ug was reverse transcribed using random hexamers. TCRdb redid the processing of the public reads, applying fastp at Q25 and MiXCR, and retained in-frame beta chains. Records with the same CDR3 protein are collapsed into one entry carrying the most frequent genes and DNA. This sample comprises under 200,000 distinct CDR3 sequences, around 93% of them detected only once. Of the sample, 0.09% to 0.12% falls within the top ten clones. Sequenced: CD4+ T cells from PBMCs. The source is a human donor in good health.

This rearrangement joins TRBV6-1 to TRBJ1-6; D gene ambiguous. The V gene lost 5 bases and the J gene lost 0 bases, with 17 bases spanning the gap. The length of the CDR3 is 18 residues. Germline assignment: CDR1 MNHNS and CDR2 SASEGT. The CDR3 loop reads CASSLTDPTGSYNSPLHF. In DNA form, the CDR3 reads TGTGCCAGCAGTCTAACGGACCCCACGGGCTCCTATAATTCACCCCTCCACTTT.

The CDR3 DNA follows: TGCAGCTGCTCGGGGGTGCCTCGCTACAATGAGCAGTTCTTC. It is translated as CSCSGVPRYNEQFF. The J gene is TRBJ2-1, the V gene TRBV29-1, with a tentative D call TRBD2 (6 bases). Germline CDR1 and CDR2: SQVTM and ANQGSEA. CDR3 size: 14 residues. V was clipped by 8 bases and J by 3 bases, with 17 bases between them.

CDR3 in DNA: TGTGCCAGCAGCCAAGAAGTGGGGGGGTCCCTCTCTAGCACAGATACGCAGTATTTT. It is translated as CASSQEVGGSLSSTDTQYF. V and J are TRBV4-2 and TRBJ2-3, with 7 bases fitting TRBD2. Germline values: CDR1 LGHNA, CDR2 YNFKEQ. The CDR3 sequence is 19 residues long. V lost 0 bases to trimming and J lost 0 bases; unmatched junction nucleotides: 12.

In its sample, this clonotype was seen once. V gene TRBV4-1 combines with J gene TRBJ2-4, with TRBD1 matching 12 bases. V lost 2 bases and J lost 13; bases outside the gene matches: 9. Germline assignment: CDR1 MGHRA and CDR2 YSYEKL. The CDR3 totals 15 residues. The CDR3 protein is CASSQLPGTGGGQYF. Written as DNA, the CDR3 is TGCGCCAGCAGCCAACTTCCCGGGACAGGGGGCGGACAGTACTTC.

In nucleotides, the CDR3 is TGCAGCGTTGCTCTGTCGACTCGAGATTCACCCCTCCACTTT. This encodes CSVALSTRDSPLHF. V gene TRBV29-1 combines with J gene TRBJ1-6, with D unclear. The V end lost 4 bases, the J end lost 8 bases, and 15 bases lay between the germline ends. Germline V gene lookup returns CDR1 SQVTM and CDR2 ANQGSEA. The CDR3 spans 14 residues.

J is TRBJ2-3 and V is TRBV3-1; 7 bases fit TRBD1. Trimming cost V 3 bases and J 3 bases; bases outside gene matches: 3. The germline gives CDR1 LGHDT, CDR2 YNNKEL (reference sequence). This CDR3 spans 14 amino acids. The CDR3 nucleotides read TGTGCCAGCAGCCACGGACAGGTAACAGATACGCAGTATTTT. This codes for CASSHGQVTDTQYF.

The chain uses TRBV29-1 and TRBJ2-2; D might be TRBD2 (6 bases). V lost 4 bases and J 0 bases, leaving 9 bases between the germline ends. The V gene's germline CDR1 is SQVTM and CDR2 ANQGSEA. There are 14 residues in the CDR3. The CDR3 protein is CSVAGLTNTGELFF. CDR3 nucleotides: TGCAGCGTTGCGGGACTTACGAACACCGGGGAGCTGTTTTTT.

This sequence joins TRBV6-1 and TRBJ2-6; a weak D match, TRBD1 (5 bases). Trimming shortened V by 6 bases and J by 0 bases, and 15 bases separated the two germline ends. Per germline, CDR1 MNHNS and CDR2 SASEGT. The CDR3 extends over 17 amino acids. The CDR3 protein is CASRETEPLSGANVLTF. The CDR3, as DNA: TGTGCCAGCAGGGAGACAGAGCCCCTCTCTGGGGCCAACGTCCTGACTTTC.

This clonotype is a singleton in its sample. The V gene is TRBV20-1, the J gene TRBJ2-7; TRBD1 or TRBD2 may be the D gene (6 bases each). V lost 2 bases, J lost 0 bases, and 11 bases lay in between. CDR3 size: 14 residues. Per the germline V gene, CDR1 is DFQATT and CDR2 is SNEGSKA (reference sequence). CDR3 nucleotides: TGCAGTGCTAGACCGGGGGCGAACTCCTACGAGCAGTACTTC. Translated: CSARPGANSYEQYF.

The chain has TRBV14 and TRBJ1-5; TRBD1 is a possible D gene (5 bases). CDR3 length: 14 residues. With 4 bases removed from V and 11 bases from J, the gap between germline ends came to 18 bases. CDR1 is SGHDN, CDR2 FVKESK, per germline. The DNA for the CDR3 is TGTGCCAGCAGCCTTACCGGGACCCCGGAGACCCAGCATTTT. This sequence encodes CASSLTGTPETQHF.

The rearrangement links TRBV12-3 or TRBV12-4 to TRBJ1-3; 8 bases line up with TRBD1. CDR3 length equals 14 residues. With V trimmed by 5 bases and J by 2 bases, 2 bases remained unmatched. This chain's CDR3 is CASSTDRAGNTIYF. The CDR3 bases are TGTGCCAGCAGTACGGACAGGGCTGGAAACACCATATATTTT.

This chain uses TRBV19 with TRBJ1-1; 7 nucleotides match TRBD1. The CDR3 covers 14 residues. The germline V gene encodes CDR1 LNHDA and CDR2 SQIVND (reference sequence). V was pared by 5 bases and J by 4 bases, with 7 bases of the junction left unmatched. The CDR3 DNA sequence: TGTGCCAGTAGTCTGGGACAGAAAATCACTGAAGCTTTCTTT. Translation gives CASSLGQKITEAFF.

The chain employs TRBV7-9 and TRBJ1-3; D is perhaps TRBD1 (5 bases). The germline V gene has CDR1 SEHNR and CDR2 FQNEAQ (reference sequence). The CDR3 has 15 amino acids. V lost 5 bases and J 4 bases, leaving 15 bases between the germline ends. CDR3 bases: TGTGCCAGCAGCCCTATAGGCGGGGCCGGAAACACCATATATTTT. This sequence encodes CASSPIGGAGNTIYF.

J is TRBJ2-3 and V is TRBV28; TRBD2 agrees at 8 bases. The CDR3 sequence is 16 residues long. J was trimmed by 3 bases and V by 7 bases; bases with no gene match: 12. Germline-derived CDR1 and CDR2 are MDHEN and SYDVKM. Here the CDR3 DNA reads TGTGCCAGCAACGAAGGAACGGGGGGGCCGACAGATACGCAGTATTTT. Residues: CASNEGTGGPTDTQYF. Based on the CDR3 plus reference TRBV28 and TRBJ2-3, the full variable domain is DVKVTQSSRYLVKRTGEKVFLECVQDMDHENMFWYRQDPGLGLRLIYFSYDVKMKEKGDIPEGYSVSREKKERFSLILESASTNQTSMYLCASNEGTGGPTDTQYFGPGTRLTVL.

This sequence joins TRBV10-3 and TRBJ1-1; D might be TRBD1 (6 bases). Germline V gives CDR1 ENHRY, CDR2 SYGVKD. V shed 4 bases and J shed 1 base, with 10 bases lying between them. The length of the CDR3 is 14 residues. Written as DNA, the CDR3 is TGTGCCATCAGTGCAGAGGGACAGAACACTGAAGCTTTCTTT. Translating it yields CAISAEGQNTEAFF.

The rearrangement links TRBV29-1 to TRBJ1-1, with TRBD1 identical over 8 bases. CDR1 is SQVTM, CDR2 ANQGSEA, per germline. Germline trimming cut 5 bases from V and 1 base from J; bases unmatched to any gene: 3. This CDR3 comprises 13 residues. This chain's CDR3 is CSVHRGGNTEAFF. The DNA of the CDR3 is TGCAGCGTTCACAGGGGGGGGAACACTGAAGCTTTCTTT.

This clonotype has only one observation. V is TRBV3-1 and J is TRBJ1-6; D unclear. CDR1 and CDR2 (germline): LGHDT, YNNKEL (reference sequence). V was cut by 5 bases and J by 7 bases, with 12 bases left in between. The CDR3 extends over 14 amino acids. The CDR3 DNA reads TGTGCCAGCAGCTTACCGGGCCAAAATTCACCCCTCCACTTT. Protein: CASSLPGQNSPLHF.

The genes are TRBV20-1 and TRBJ1-6; the D gene is possibly TRBD1 (5 bases). Germline V CDR1 and CDR2: DFQATT, SNEGSKA (reference sequence). The CDR3 sequence is 13 residues long. V gave up 3 bases and J gave up 10 bases, with 13 bases separating them. CDR3 nucleotides: TGCAGTGCTAGTCCGGGGCTGGGGTCACCCCTCCACTTT. Translated: CSASPGLGSPLHF.